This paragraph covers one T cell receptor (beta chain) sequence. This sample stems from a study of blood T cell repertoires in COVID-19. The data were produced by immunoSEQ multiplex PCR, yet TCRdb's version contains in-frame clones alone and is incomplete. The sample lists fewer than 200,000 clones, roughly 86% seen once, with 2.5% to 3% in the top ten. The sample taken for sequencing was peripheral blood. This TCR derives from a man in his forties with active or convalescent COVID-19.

The DNA for the CDR3 is TGTGCCAGCACCGGCGGGGGTCCGTACGCCGGTTACAATGAGCAGTTCTTC. As protein: CASTGGGPYAGYNEQFF. This sequence joins TRBV16 and TRBJ2-1, with 7 bases lining up with TRBD2. V gave up 7 bases and J gave up 4 bases; unmatched junction bases: 16. This CDR3 spans 17 amino acids. From germline, CDR1 is KGHSY and CDR2 FQNENV.